A selection of T cell receptor beta chains follows, all from one sample in a study of spatial heterogeneity in lung cancer. Via MiXCR, TCRdb re-called the 5' RACE reads, giving one row per CDR3 protein. The table records roughly 60,000 distinct CDR3 sequences, roughly 8% of them present only once. Sequencing used PBMCs, obtained at surgery. These receptors originate from a female donor with early-stage non-small cell lung cancer. Both conserved end residues are part of each CDR3. Each record gives: clone size, J gene, V gene, D gene, CDR3 DNA, CDR3 protein. D genes are given only for firm matches. The size entry is marked missing in some rows and otherwise reads once, few, many or a size class.

many TRBJ2-7 TRBV2 . TGTGCCAGCACCCCCGGTTTGTCCTACGAGCAGTACTTC CASTPGLSYEQYF
. TRBJ2-6 TRBV6-1 . TGTGCCAGCCGGGCAGCTGGGGCCAACGTCCTGACTTTC CASRAAGANVLTF
many TRBJ1-1 TRBV20-1 . TGCAGTTTCCTCTTTGGACCGAACACTGAAGCTTTCTTT CSFLFGPNTEAFF
few TRBJ1-2 TRBV6-4 TRBD1 TGTGCCAGCAGTGACGAGGCAGGGGGGAACTATGGCTACACCTTC CASSDEAGGNYGYTF
. TRBJ2-7 TRBV7-3 . TGTGCCAGCAGCTTAAGGGGGCGCGGCGAGCAGTACTTC CASSLRGRGEQYF
many TRBJ1-2 TRBV6-5 TRBD1 TGTGCCAGCAATTCGCCCGGACAGGGGGCGGAAGGCTACACCTTC CASNSPGQGAEGYTF
many TRBJ1-2 TRBV5-1 . TGCGCCAGCAGCTTGGATAGGACAGAGAATGGCTACACCTTC CASSLDRTENGYTF
few TRBJ2-2 TRBV2 . TGTGCCAGCAGCCCCATGAGACAGAACACCGGGGAGCTGTTTTTT CASSPMRQNTGELFF
many TRBJ1-6 TRBV28 . TGTGCCAGCGTCTCCCGGGGGGGTTACTCCTATAATTCACCCCTCCACTTT CASVSRGGYSYNSPLHF
many TRBJ2-7 TRBV7-9 . TGTGCCAGCAGCGTAGTTGTGGGGGAGCAGTACTTC CASSVVVGEQYF
. TRBJ2-7 TRBV6-1 TRBD1 TGTGCCAGCAGTGATCATTGGGACAGGTCCTACGAGCAGTACTTC CASSDHWDRSYEQYF
few TRBJ2-1 TRBV6-6 . TGTGCCAGCAGTTACGGTGGGCCCCGTGAGCAGTTCTTC CASSYGGPREQFF
many TRBJ1-2 TRBV2 . TGTGCCAGCAGACAGCCCCCAGCCCATGGCTACACCTTC CASRQPPAHGYTF
few TRBJ1-3 TRBV9 . TGTGCCAGCAGCGTAGAGGGACCTGGAAACACCATATATTTT CASSVEGPGNTIYF
large TRBJ1-1 TRBV5-1 . TGCGCCAGCAGGTCCGAGAACACTGAAGCTTTCTTT CASRSENTEAFF
many TRBJ1-4 TRBV7-9 . TGTGCCAGCAGCTCACGGACAGCAACTAATGAAAAACTGTTTTTT CASSSRTATNEKLFF
. TRBJ1-1 TRBV19 TRBD1 TGTGCCAGTAGTATACTCGGACAGGGGGAAACTGAAGCTTTCTTT CASSILGQGETEAFF
few TRBJ2-7 TRBV12-3/TRBV12-4 . TGTGCCAGCAGCCAGGGACAATTCGAGCAGTACTTC CASSQGQFEQYF
. TRBJ2-1 TRBV2 . TGTGCCAGCAGTCTGGCCTCGAGCTCCTACAATGAGCAGTTCTTC CASSLASSSYNEQFF
many TRBJ1-5 TRBV6-1 . TGTGCCAGCAGTCTCATAAATCAGCCCCAGCATTTT CASSLINQPQHF
many TRBJ2-3 TRBV6-5 TRBD2 TGTGCCAGCAGCCGCGGGAAGCCGGGACTAGCGGTCGGGAATACGCAGTATTTT CASSRGKPGLAVGNTQYF
few TRBJ1-4 TRBV27 . TGTGCCAGCAGGCAACTGAATGAAAAACTGTTTTTT CASRQLNEKLFF
few TRBJ2-7 TRBV28 TRBD1 TGTGCCAGCAGTTTCGACAGGGGAGGATACGAGCAGTACTTC CASSFDRGGYEQYF
many TRBJ2-2 TRBV1 . TGCACCAGCAAATCTCAGCCCACTAACACCGGGGAGCTGTTTTTT CTSKSQPTNTGELFF
. TRBJ1-1 TRBV6-1 TRBD1 TGTGCCAGTCCCAAACAGGGGGGGACCACTGAAGCTTTCTTT CASPKQGGTTEAFF
many TRBJ1-1 TRBV28 . TGTGCCAGCAGCCCAGAAATAGGTGAAGCTTTCTTT CASSPEIGEAFF
. TRBJ2-1 TRBV12-3/TRBV12-4 . TGTGCCAGCATCTTACAGGGTGTATCCTACAATGAGCAGTTCTTC CASILQGVSYNEQFF
. TRBJ2-1 TRBV25-1 . TGTGCCAGCAGTGTTGGAGTCCACAATGAGCAGTTCTTC CASSVGVHNEQFF
. TRBJ2-3 TRBV6-1 . TGTGCCAGCAGTGAATGGGGGTGGGGAGATACGCAGTATTTT CASSEWGWGDTQYF
. TRBJ1-4 TRBV6-1 . TGTGCCAGCAGTGAAATTTGGGGTTGGAGCGAAAAACTGTTTTTT CASSEIWGWSEKLFF
many TRBJ2-3 TRBV28 TRBD2 TGTGCCAGCACCTTAGAGGCTAGCGGGGGGGCGACATATCTCACAGATACGCAGTATTTT CASTLEASGGATYLTDTQYF
. TRBJ2-4 TRBV6-5 . TGTGCCAGCAGTTACGGACAGAACATAGCCAAAAACATTCAGTACTTC CASSYGQNIAKNIQYF
many TRBJ1-5 TRBV12-3/TRBV12-4 . TGTGCCAGCGGGCCCAGCGGTCAGCCCCAGCATTTT CASGPSGQPQHF
few TRBJ1-2 TRBV28 . TGTGCCAGCAGTTTTCCTCCGCCAGTCTATGGCTACACCTTC CASSFPPPVYGYTF
many TRBJ2-1 TRBV10-3 . TGTGCCATCAGTGAGTCTCGGAGAATCCAGGACAATGAGCAGTTCTTC CAISESRRIQDNEQFF
. TRBJ2-1 TRBV5-1 . TGCGCCAGCAGCGTTGGGGGGGCTGAGCAGTTCTTC CASSVGGAEQFF
. TRBJ1-1 TRBV18 TRBD1 TGTGCCAGCTCGGCAGGGGGCAGGAACACTGAAGCTTTCTTT CASSAGGRNTEAFF
few TRBJ2-5 TRBV5-1 TRBD2 TGCGCCAGCAGCTCATCCCCGACTAGCGGGGGGGGCCAAGAGACCCAGTACTTC CASSSSPTSGGGQETQYF
. TRBJ1-1 TRBV6-4 TRBD1 TGTGCCAGCAGGAGGGACAGGAACACTGAAGCTTTCTTT CASRRDRNTEAFF
few TRBJ1-2 TRBV10-3 . TGTGCCATCAGTGACTATGGCTACACCTTC CAISDYGYTF
many TRBJ2-2 TRBV6-5 . TGTGCCAGCACTCGAGGGCACCCGAACACCGGGGAGCTGTTTTTT CASTRGHPNTGELFF
. TRBJ2-3 TRBV12-3/TRBV12-4 . TGTGCCAGCAGTTTAGCTACAGGAGGCACAGATACGCAGTATTTT CASSLATGGTDTQYF
few TRBJ1-1 TRBV7-2 . TGTGCCAGCCGGAGGGAGCTCTCGAACACTGAAGCTTTCTTT CASRRELSNTEAFF
. TRBJ1-4 TRBV6-1 TRBD1 TGTGCCAGCAGTGAACGCGGGGGACAGGAAAAACTGTTTTTT CASSERGGQEKLFF
many TRBJ2-1 TRBV5-4 TRBD2 TGTGCCAGCAGCCCGGTAGATATAGGTAGCGGGAGGGCCGTTGAGCAGTTCTTC CASSPVDIGSGRAVEQFF
. TRBJ2-3 TRBV7-2 TRBD1 TGTGCCAGCAGCTTAGGCCAGGGGGCCATCACAGATACGCAGTATTTT CASSLGQGAITDTQYF
many TRBJ2-2 TRBV15 TRBD1 TGTGCCACCAGCAGTCGGGACAGGGGGACCGGGGAGCTGTTTTTT CATSSRDRGTGELFF
few TRBJ1-5 TRBV27 TRBD1 TGTGCCAGCAGTCCCGCATATCCGACAGGGGAAGCCCAGCATTTT CASSPAYPTGEAQHF
many TRBJ2-3 TRBV12-3/TRBV12-4 . TGTGCCAGCAGTTTACGGGCCCTAAGCACAGATACGCAGTATTTT CASSLRALSTDTQYF
. TRBJ1-1 TRBV6-6 . TGTGCCAGCAGTTACTCCCGAAGGGGCCCCGGCACCCCTGAAGCTTTCTTT CASSYSRRGPGTPEAFF
many TRBJ2-5 TRBV12-3/TRBV12-4 TRBD1 TGTGCCAGCAGTTTAGCAGGACAGGCGAACTACCAAGAGACCCAGTACTTC CASSLAGQANYQETQYF
many TRBJ2-2 TRBV9 . TGTGCCAGCACCCCTGAGGGGGGTCGGACCGGGGAGCTGTTTTTT CASTPEGGRTGELFF
few TRBJ2-5 TRBV19 TRBD1 TGTGCCAGTAGTCCACAGGGGAAAGAGACCCAGTACTTC CASSPQGKETQYF
. TRBJ1-5 TRBV12-3/TRBV12-4 TRBD1 TGTGCCAGCAGAGCGACAGGGGTCCCGGGTCAGCCCCAGCATTTT CASRATGVPGQPQHF
. TRBJ2-3 TRBV20-1 . TGCAGTGCTGGGGAAGGGACTTACACAATTAGCACAGATACGCAGTATTTT CSAGEGTYTISTDTQYF